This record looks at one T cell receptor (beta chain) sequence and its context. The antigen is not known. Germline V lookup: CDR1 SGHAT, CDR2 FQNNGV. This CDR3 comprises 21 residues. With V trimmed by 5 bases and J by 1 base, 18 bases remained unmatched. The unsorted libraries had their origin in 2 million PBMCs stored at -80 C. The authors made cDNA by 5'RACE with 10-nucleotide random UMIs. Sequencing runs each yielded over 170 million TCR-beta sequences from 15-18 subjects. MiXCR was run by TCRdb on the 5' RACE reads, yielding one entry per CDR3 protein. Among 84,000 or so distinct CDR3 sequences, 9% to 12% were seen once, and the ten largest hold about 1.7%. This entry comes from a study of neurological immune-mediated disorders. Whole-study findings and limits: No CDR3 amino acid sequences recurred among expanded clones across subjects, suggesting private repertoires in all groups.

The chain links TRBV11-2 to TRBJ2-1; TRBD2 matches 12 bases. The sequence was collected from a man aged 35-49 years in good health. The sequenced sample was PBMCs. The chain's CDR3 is CASSPRNRLAGVEPSYNEQFF. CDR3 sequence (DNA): TGTGCCAGCAGCCCCCGAAATAGACTAGCGGGAGTGGAGCCGTCCTACAATGAGCAGTTCTTC.